This T cell receptor beta chain stems from a study of blood T cell repertoires in COVID-19. Study context: Researchers got acute and convalescent COVID-19 samples from the United States, Italy and Spain. From T cells, B-cell-depleted T cells, or PBMCs came the material, which was cDNA or gDNA.

Participant age was roughly 18 to 89 years, and participants resided in roughly 25 US areas. Participant-given clinical history determined each cohort assignment. Profiled with immunoSEQ multiplex PCR; TCRdb holds only in-frame clones, not every one. The table has about 210,000 clones, approximately 89% seen once. Losses at the gene ends were 6 bases for V and 8 bases for J; bases not matched to a gene: 11. CDR1 is SGHNT, CDR2 YYREEE, per germline (reference sequence). There are 14 residues in the CDR3. Sequenced: PBMCs or T cells enriched from blood (not recorded which). The rearrangement links TRBV5-4 to TRBJ1-2; TRBD1 matches 9 bases. The receptor was isolated from a woman aged 40 to 49 with acute COVID-19. This CDR3 is CASTYGTGSFGYTF. The CDR3 nucleotides read TGTGCCAGCACGTATGGGACAGGGTCGTTCGGCTACACCTTC.